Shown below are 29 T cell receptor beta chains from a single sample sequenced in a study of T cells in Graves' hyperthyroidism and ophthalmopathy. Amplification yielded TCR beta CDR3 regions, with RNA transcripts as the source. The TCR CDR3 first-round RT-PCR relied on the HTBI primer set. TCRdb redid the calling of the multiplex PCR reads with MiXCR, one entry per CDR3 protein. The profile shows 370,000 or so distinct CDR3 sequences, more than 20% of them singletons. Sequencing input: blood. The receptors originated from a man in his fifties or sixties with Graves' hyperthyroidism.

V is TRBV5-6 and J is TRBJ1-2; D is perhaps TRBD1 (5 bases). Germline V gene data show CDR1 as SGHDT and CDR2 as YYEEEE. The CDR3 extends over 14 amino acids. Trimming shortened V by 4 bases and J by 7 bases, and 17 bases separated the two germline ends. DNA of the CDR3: TGTGCCAGCAGCCCGTCGCAGGGTTTATTTGGCTACACCTTC. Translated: CASSPSQGLFGYTF. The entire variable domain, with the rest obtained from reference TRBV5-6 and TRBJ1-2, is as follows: DAGVTQSPTHLIKTRGQQVTLRCSPKSGHDTVSWYQQALGQGPQFIFQYYEEEERQRGNFPDRFSGHQFPNYSSELNVNALLLGDSALYLCASSPSQGLFGYTFGSGTRLTVV.

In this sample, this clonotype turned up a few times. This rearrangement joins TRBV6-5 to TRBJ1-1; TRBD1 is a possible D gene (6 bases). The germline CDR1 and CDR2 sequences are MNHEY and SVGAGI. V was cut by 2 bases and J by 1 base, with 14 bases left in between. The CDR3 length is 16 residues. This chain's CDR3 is CASSYPQGLGNTEAFF. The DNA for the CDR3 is TGTGCCAGCAGTTACCCACAGGGCTTAGGGAACACTGAAGCTTTCTTT.

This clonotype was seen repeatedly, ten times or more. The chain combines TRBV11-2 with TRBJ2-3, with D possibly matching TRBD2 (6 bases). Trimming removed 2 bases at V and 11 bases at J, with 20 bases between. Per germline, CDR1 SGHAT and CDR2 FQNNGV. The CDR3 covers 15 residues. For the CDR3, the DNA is TGTGCCAGCAGCTTATACGCGTCTAGCGATGTAGGGCAGTATTTT. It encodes CASSLYASSDVGQYF.

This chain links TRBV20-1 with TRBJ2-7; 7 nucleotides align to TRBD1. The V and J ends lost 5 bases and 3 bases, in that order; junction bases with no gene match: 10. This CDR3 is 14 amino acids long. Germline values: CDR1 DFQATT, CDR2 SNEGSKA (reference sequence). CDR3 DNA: TGCAGTGCTTCCCTAGGACAGGCCTTCTACGAGCAGTACTTC. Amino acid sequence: CSASLGQAFYEQYF.

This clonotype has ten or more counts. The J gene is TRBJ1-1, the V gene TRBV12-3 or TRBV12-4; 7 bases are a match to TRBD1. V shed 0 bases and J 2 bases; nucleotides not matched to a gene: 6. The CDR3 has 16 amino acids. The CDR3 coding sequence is TGTGCCAGCAGTTTAGCTACCGGGACAGTCAACACTGAAGCTTTCTTT. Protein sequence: CASSLATGTVNTEAFF.

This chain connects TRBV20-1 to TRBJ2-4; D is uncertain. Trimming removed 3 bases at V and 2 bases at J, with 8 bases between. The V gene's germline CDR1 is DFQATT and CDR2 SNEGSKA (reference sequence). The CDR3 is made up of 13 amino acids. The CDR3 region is CSASGGSKNIQYF. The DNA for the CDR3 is TGCAGTGCTAGCGGCGGATCCAAAAACATTCAGTACTTC.

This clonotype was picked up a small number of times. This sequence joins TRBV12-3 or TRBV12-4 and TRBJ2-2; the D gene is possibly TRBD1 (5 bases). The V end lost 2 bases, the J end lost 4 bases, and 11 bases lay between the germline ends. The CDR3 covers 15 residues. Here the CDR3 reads CASSLLGRATGELFF. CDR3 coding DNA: TGTGCCAGCAGTTTATTAGGCAGGGCCACCGGGGAGCTGTTTTTT.

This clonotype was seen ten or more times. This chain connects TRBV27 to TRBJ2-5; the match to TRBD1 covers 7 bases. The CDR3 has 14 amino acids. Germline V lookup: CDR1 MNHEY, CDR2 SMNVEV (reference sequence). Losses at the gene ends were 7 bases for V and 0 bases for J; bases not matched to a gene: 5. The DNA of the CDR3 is TGTGCCAGCAACAAACAGGGGTACCAAGAGACCCAGTACTTC. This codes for CASNKQGYQETQYF.

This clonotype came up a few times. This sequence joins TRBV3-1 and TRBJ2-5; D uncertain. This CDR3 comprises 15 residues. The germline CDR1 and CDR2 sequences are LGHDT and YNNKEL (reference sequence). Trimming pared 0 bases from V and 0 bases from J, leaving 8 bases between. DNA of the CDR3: TGTGCCAGCAGCCAAGATTCAGAGTACCAAGAGACCCAGTACTTC. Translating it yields CASSQDSEYQETQYF.

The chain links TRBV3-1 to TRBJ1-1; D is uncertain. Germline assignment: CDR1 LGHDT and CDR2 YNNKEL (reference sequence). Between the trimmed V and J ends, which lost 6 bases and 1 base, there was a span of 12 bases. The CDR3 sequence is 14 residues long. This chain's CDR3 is CASRWGVSNTEAFF. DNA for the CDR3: TGTGCCAGCAGGTGGGGAGTTTCGAACACTGAAGCTTTCTTT.

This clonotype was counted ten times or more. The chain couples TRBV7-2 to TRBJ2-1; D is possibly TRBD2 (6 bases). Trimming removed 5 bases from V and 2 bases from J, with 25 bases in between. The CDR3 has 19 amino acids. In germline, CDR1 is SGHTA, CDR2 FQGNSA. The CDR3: CASSLQGSGREIPYNEQFF. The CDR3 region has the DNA TGTGCCAGCAGCCTTCAGGGAAGTGGTCGGGAGATCCCCTACAATGAGCAGTTCTTC.

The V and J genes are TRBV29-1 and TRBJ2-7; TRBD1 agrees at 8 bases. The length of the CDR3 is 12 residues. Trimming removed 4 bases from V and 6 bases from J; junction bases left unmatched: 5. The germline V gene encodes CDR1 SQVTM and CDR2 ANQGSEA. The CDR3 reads CSVGTGGGEQYF. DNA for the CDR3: TGCAGCGTTGGAACAGGGGGTGGCGAGCAGTACTTC.

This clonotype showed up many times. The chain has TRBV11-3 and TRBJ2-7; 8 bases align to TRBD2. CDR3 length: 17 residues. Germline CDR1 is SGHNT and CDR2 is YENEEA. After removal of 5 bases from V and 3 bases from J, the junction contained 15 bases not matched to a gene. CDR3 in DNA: TGTGCCAGCAGCCGGATACTCGGGGGGGTCGTTGGCTACGAGCAGTACTTC. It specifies CASSRILGGVVGYEQYF.

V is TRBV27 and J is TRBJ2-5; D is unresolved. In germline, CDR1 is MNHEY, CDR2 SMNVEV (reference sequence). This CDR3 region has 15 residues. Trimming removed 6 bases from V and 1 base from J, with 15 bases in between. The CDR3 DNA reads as TGTGCCAGCAGCCCGCGACCATGGGGCCAAGAGACCCAGTACTTC. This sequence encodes CASSPRPWGQETQYF.

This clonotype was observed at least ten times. CDR3: CASSPNPGTGNTEAFF. CDR3 coding DNA: TGTGCCAGCAGTCCCAACCCCGGGACAGGGAACACTGAAGCTTTCTTT. The J gene is TRBJ1-1, the V gene TRBV27; the match to TRBD1 covers 8 bases. V shed 5 bases, J shed 1 base, and the junction held 9 bases outside the gene matches. CDR3 length: 16 residues. CDR1 is MNHEY, CDR2 SMNVEV, per germline (reference sequence).

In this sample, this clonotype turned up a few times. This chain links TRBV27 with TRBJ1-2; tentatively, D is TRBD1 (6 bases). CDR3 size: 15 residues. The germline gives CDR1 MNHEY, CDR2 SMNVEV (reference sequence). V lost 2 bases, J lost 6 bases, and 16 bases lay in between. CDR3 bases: TGTGCCAGCAGTTTAAGGGAGGGGGAGTGGGATGGCTACACCTTC. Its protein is CASSLREGEWDGYTF.

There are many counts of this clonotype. Here the CDR3 DNA reads TGTGCCAGCAGCCACGGAAACACTGAAGCTTTCTTT. It encodes CASSHGNTEAFF. This chain joins TRBV4-2 and TRBJ1-1; D gene unclear. Trimming pared 3 bases from V and 2 bases from J, leaving 4 bases between. Looked up from germline, CDR1 is LGHNA and CDR2 is YNFKEQ. The CDR3 loop spans 12 amino acids.

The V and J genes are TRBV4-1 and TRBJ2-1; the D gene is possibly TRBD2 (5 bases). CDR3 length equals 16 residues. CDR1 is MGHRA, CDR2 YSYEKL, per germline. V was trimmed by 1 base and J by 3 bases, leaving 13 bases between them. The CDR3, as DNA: TGCGCCAGCAGCCAAGTAGCCCTAGCCCGCTACAATGAGCAGTTCTTC. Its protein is CASSQVALARYNEQFF.

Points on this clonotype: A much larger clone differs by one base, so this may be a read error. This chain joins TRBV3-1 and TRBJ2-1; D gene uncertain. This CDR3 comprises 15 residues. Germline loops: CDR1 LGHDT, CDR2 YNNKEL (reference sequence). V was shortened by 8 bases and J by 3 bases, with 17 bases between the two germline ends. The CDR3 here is CASQTSSTIYNEQFF. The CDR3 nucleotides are TGTGCCAGCCAAACATCCTCGACAATCTACAATGAGCAGTTCTTC.

CDR3 sequence reads: CAWSVGIPSVSGNTIYF. The CDR3 coding sequence is TGTGCCTGGAGTGTAGGGATCCCGTCGGTCTCTGGAAACACCATATATTTT. The chain carries TRBV30 and TRBJ1-3; D is undetermined. Germline lookup yields CDR1 GTSNPN and CDR2 SVGIG (reference sequence). V was cut by 0 bases and J by 0 bases, with 15 bases left in between. The CDR3 extends over 17 amino acids.

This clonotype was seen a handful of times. CDR3 protein: CASSQEVGGYMYEQYF. The CDR3 nucleotides are TGTGCCAGCAGCCAAGAAGTAGGCGGTTATATGTACGAGCAGTACTTC. The V call is TRBV4-2, the J call TRBJ2-7; D remains unclear. The V gene's germline CDR1 is LGHNA and CDR2 YNFKEQ. Trimming pared 0 bases from V and 4 bases from J, leaving 16 bases between. CDR3 length: 16 residues.

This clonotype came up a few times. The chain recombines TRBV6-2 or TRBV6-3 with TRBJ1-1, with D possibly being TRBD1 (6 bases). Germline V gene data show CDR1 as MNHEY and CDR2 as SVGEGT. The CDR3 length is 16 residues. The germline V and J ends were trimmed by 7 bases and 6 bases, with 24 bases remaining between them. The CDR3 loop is CASTYEAGAEMAEAFF. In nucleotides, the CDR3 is TGTGCCAGCACCTACGAAGCAGGGGCAGAAATGGCTGAAGCTTTCTTT.

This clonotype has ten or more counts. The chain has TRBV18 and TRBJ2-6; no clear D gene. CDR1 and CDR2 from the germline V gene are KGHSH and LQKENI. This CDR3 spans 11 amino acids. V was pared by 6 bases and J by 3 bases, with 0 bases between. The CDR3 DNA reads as TGTGCCAGCTCTGGGGCCAACGTCCTGACTTTC. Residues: CASSGANVLTF.

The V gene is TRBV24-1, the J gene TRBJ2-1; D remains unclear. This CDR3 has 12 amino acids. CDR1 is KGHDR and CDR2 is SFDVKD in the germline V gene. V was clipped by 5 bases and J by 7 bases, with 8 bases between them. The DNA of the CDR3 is TGTGCCACCAGTGTCTCGGAAAATGAGCAGTTCTTC. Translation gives CATSVSENEQFF.

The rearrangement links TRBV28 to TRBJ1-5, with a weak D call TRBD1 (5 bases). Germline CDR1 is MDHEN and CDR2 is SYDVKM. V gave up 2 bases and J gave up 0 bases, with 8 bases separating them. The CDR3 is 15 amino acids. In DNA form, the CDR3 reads TGTGCCAGCAGTTTAAGGGGAAATAGCAATCAGCCCCAGCATTTT. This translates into CASSLRGNSNQPQHF.

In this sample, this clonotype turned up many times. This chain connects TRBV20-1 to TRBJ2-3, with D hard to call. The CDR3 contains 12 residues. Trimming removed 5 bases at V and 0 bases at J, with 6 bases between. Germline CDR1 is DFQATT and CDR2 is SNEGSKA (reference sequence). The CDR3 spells CSAALSTDTQYF. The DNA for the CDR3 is TGCAGTGCTGCCCTTAGCACAGATACGCAGTATTTT.

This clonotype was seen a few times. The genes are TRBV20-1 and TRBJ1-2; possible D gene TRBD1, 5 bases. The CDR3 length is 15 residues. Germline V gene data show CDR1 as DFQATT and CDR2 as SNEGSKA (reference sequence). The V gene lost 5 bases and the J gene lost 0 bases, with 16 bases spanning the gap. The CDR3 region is CSAYRGTHPNYGYTF. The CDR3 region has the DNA TGCAGTGCTTACCGAGGGACGCATCCTAACTATGGCTACACCTTC.

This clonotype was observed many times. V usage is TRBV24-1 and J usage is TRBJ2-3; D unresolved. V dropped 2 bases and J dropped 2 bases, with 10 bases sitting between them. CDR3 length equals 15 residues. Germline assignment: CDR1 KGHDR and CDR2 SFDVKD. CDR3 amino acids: CATSDWAGSTDTQYF. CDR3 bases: TGTGCCACCAGTGATTGGGCAGGATCCACAGATACGCAGTATTTT.

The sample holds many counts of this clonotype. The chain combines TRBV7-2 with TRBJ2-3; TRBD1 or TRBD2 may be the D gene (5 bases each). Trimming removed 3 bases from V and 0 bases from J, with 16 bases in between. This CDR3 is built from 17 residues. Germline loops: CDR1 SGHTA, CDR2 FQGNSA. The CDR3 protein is CASSLTPTRGSTDTQYF. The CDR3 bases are TGTGCCAGCAGCTTGACTCCTACTAGGGGAAGCACAGATACGCAGTATTTT.